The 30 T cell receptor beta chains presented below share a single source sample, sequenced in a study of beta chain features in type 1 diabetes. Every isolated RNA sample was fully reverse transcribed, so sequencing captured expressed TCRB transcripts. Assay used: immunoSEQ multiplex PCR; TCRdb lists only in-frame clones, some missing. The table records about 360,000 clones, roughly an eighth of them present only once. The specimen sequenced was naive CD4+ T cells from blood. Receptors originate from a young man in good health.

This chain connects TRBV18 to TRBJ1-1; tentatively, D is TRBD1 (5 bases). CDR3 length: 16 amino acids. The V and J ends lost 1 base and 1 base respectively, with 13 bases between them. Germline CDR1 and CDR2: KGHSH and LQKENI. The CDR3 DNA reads TGTGCCAGCTCACCACAAAGAAGTAGGGGGAACACTGAAGCTTTCTTT. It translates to CASSPQRSRGNTEAFF.

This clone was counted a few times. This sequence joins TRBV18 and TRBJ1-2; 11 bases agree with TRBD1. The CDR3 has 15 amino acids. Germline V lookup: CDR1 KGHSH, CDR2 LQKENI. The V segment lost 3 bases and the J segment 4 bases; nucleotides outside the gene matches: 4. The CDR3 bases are TGTGCCAGCTCACCCATGGACAGGGGGCTCTATGGCTACACCTTC. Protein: CASSPMDRGLYGYTF.

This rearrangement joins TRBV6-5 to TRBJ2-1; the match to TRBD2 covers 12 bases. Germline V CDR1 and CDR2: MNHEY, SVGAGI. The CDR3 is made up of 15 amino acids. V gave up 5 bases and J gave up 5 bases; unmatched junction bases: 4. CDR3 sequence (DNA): TGTGCCAGCAGTAAGACTAGCGGGAGCCACAATGAGCAGTTCTTC. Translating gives CASSKTSGSHNEQFF.

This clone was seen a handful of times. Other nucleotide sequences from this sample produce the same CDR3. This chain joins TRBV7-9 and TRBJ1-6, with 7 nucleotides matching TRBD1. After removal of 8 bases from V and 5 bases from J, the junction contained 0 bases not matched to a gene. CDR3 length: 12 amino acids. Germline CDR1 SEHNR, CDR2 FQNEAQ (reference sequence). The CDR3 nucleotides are TGTGCCAGCGGACAGGATAATTCACCCCTCCACTTT. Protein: CASGQDNSPLHF. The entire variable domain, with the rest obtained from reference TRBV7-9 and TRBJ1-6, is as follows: DTGVSQNPRHKITKRGQNVTFRCDPISEHNRLYWYRQTLGQGPEFLTYFQNEAQLEKSRLLSDRFSAERPKGSFSTLEIQRTEQGDSAMYLCASGQDNSPLHFGNGTRLTVT.

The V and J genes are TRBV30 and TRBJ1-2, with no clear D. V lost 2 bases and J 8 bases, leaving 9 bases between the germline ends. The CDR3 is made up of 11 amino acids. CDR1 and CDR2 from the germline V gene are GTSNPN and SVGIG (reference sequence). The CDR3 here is CAWSLVRGYTF. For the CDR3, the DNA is TGTGCCTGGAGTTTAGTGCGGGGCTACACCTTC.

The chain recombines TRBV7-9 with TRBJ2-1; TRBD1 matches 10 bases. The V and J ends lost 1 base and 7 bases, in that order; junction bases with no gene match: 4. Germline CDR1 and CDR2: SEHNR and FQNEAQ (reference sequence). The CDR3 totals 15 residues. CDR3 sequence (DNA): TGTGCCAGCAGCTTAGGACAGGGGGCTTGGAATGAGCAGTTCTTC. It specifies CASSLGQGAWNEQFF. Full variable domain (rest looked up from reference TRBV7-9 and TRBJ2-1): DTGVSQNPRHKITKRGQNVTFRCDPISEHNRLYWYRQTLGQGPEFLTYFQNEAQLEKSRLLSDRFSAERPKGSFSTLEIQRTEQGDSAMYLCASSLGQGAWNEQFFGPGTRLTVL.

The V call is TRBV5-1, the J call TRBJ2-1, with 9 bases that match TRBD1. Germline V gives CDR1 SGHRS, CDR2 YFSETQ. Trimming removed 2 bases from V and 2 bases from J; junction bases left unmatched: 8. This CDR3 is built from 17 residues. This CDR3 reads CASSFSFWTGAYNEQFF. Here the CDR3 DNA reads TGCGCCAGCAGCTTTTCATTCTGGACAGGGGCCTACAATGAGCAGTTCTTC.

The CDR3 protein is CASSSRDSGGSYNEQFF. The DNA for the CDR3 is TGTGCCAGCAGCTCCCGCGATAGCGGGGGATCCTACAATGAGCAGTTCTTC. The chain links TRBV11-2 to TRBJ2-1; 9 nucleotides line up with TRBD2. Germline CDR1 and CDR2: SGHAT and FQNNGV. V lost 4 bases, J lost 1 base, and 8 bases stayed unmatched. The CDR3 totals 17 residues. Filled out from reference TRBV11-2 and TRBJ2-1, the complete variable domain reads EAGVAQSPRYKIIEKRQSVAFWCNPISGHATLYWYQQILGQGPKLLIQFQNNGVVDDSQLPKDRFSAERLKGVDSTLKIQPAKLEDSAVYLCASSSRDSGGSYNEQFFGPGTRLTVL.

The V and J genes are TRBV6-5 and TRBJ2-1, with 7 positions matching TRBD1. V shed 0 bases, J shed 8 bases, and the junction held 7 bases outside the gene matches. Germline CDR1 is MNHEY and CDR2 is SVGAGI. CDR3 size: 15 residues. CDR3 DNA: TGTGCCAGCAGTTACTCTCGACAGGGAGTGGATGAGCAGTTCTTC. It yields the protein CASSYSRQGVDEQFF.

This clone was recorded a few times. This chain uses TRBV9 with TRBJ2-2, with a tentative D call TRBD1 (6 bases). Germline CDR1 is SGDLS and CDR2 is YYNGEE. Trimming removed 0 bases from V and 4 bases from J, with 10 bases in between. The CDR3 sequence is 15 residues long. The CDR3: CASSVGTAGTGELFF. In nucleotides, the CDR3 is TGTGCCAGCAGCGTAGGGACAGCAGGCACCGGGGAGCTGTTTTTT.

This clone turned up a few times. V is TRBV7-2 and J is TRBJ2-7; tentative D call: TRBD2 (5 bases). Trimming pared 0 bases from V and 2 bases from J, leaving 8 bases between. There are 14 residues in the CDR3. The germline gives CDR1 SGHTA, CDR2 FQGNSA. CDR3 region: CASSLALATYEQYF. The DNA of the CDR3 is TGTGCCAGCAGCTTAGCGCTAGCAACCTACGAGCAGTACTTC.

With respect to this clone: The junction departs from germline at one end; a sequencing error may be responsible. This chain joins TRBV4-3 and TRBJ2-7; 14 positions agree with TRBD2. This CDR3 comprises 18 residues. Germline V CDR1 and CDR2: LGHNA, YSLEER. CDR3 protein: CASSQERLTSGRAYEQYF. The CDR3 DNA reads TGCGCCAGCAGCCAGGAAAGGCTGACTAGCGGGAGGGCCTATGAGCAGTACTTC.

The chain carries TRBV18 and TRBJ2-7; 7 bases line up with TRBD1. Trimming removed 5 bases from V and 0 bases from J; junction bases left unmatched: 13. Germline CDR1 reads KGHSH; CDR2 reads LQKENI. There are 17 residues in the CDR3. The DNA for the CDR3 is TGTGCCAGCTCATCCCTCGGACAGGAGGAGAGCTCCTACGAGCAGTACTTC. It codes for CASSSLGQEESSYEQYF.

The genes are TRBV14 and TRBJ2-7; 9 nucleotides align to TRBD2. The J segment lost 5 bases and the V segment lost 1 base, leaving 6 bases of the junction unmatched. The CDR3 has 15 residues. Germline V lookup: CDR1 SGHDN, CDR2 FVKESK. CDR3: CASSQASGRLNEQYF. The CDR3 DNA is TGTGCCAGCAGCCAAGCAAGCGGGAGGCTAAACGAGCAGTACTTC.

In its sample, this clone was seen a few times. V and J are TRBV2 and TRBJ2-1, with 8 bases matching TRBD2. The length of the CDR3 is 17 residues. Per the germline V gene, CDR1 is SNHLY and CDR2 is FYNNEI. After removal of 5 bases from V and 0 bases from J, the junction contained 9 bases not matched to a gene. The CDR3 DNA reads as TGTGCCAGCAGTCGATTAGCCGGGACTAGCTCCTACAATGAGCAGTTCTTC. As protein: CASSRLAGTSSYNEQFF.

The CDR3 protein is CASSWTVNTEAFF. CDR3 coding DNA: TGCGCCAGCAGCTGGACAGTGAACACTGAAGCTTTCTTT. V usage is TRBV5-1 and J usage is TRBJ1-1; possibly TRBD1 for D (6 bases). Trimming stripped 3 bases from V and 0 bases from J, with 6 bases between. The CDR3 is made up of 13 amino acids. CDR1 is SGHRS, CDR2 YFSETQ, per germline.

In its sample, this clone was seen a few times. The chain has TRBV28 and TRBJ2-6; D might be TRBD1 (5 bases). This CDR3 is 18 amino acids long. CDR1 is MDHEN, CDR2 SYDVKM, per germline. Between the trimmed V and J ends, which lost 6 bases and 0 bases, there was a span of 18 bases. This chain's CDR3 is CASSQRQGLSSGANVLTF. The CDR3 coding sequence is TGTGCCAGCAGCCAGAGGCAGGGTCTCTCCTCTGGGGCCAACGTCCTGACTTTC.

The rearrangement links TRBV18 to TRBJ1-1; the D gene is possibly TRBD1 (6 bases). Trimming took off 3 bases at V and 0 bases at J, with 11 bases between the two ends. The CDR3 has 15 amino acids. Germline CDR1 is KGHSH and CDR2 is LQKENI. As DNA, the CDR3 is TGTGCCAGCTCACCCAGGGGAGCTATGAACACTGAAGCTTTCTTT. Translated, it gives CASSPRGAMNTEAFF.

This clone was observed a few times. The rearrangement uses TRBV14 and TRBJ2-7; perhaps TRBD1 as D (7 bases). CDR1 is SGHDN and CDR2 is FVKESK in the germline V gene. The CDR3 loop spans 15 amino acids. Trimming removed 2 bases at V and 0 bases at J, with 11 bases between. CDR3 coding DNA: TGTGCCAGCAGCCAACCAGGGGGGATCTCCTACGAGCAGTACTTC. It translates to CASSQPGGISYEQYF.

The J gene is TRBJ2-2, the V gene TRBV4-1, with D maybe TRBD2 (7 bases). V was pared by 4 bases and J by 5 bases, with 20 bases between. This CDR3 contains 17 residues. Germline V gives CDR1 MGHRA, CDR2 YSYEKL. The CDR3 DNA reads TGCGCCAGCAGCCGAAAGGAAGGGGGGGGAGGGACCGGGGAGCTGTTTTTT. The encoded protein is CASSRKEGGGGTGELFF.

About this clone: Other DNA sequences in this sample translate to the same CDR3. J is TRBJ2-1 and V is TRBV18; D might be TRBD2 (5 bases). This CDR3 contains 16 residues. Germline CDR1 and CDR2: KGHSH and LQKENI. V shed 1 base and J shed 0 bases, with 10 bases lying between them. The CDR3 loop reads CASSPLGGSSYNEQFF. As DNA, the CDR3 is TGTGCCAGCTCACCACTCGGAGGCAGCTCCTACAATGAGCAGTTCTTC. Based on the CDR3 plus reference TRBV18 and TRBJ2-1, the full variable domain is NAGVMQNPRHLVRRRGQEARLRCSPMKGHSHVYWYRQLPEEGLKFMVYLQKENIIDESGMPKERFSAEFPKEGPSILRIQQVVRGDSAAYFCASSPLGGSSYNEQFFGPGTRLTVL.

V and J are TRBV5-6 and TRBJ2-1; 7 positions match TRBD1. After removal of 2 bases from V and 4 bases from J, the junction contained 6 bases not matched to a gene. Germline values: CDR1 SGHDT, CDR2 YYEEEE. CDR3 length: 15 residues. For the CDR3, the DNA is TGTGCCAGCAGCTTCCGGGACAGACCATACAATGAGCAGTTCTTC. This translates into CASSFRDRPYNEQFF.

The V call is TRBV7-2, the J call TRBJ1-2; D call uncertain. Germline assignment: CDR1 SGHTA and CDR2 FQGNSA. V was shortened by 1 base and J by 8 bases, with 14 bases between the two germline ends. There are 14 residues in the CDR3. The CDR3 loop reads CASSLDIFRSGYTF. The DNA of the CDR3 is TGTGCCAGCAGCTTAGACATCTTTCGGAGCGGCTACACCTTC.

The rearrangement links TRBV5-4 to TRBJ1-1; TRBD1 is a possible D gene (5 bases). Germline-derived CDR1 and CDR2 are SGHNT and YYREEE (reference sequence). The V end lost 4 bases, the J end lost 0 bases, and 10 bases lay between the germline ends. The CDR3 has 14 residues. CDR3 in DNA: TGTGCCAGCAGCCCGCAGGGAATGAACACTGAAGCTTTCTTT. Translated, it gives CASSPQGMNTEAFF.

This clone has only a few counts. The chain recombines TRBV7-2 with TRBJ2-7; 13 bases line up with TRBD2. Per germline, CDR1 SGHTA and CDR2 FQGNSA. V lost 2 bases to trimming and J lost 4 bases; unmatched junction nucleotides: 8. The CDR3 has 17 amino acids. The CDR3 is CASSLILAGGPAYEQYF. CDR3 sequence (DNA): TGTGCCAGCAGCTTAATACTAGCGGGAGGGCCCGCATACGAGCAGTACTTC.

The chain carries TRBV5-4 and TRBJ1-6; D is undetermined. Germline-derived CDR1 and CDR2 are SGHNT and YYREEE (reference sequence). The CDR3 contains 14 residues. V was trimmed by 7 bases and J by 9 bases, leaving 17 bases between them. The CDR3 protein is CASGKQSSRSPLHF. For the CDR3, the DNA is TGTGCCAGCGGAAAACAGAGCTCTCGTTCACCCCTCCACTTT. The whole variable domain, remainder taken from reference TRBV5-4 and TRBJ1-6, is ETGVTQSPTHLIKTRGQQVTLRCSSQSGHNTVSWYQQALGQGPQFIFQYYREEENGRGNFPPRFSGLQFPNYSSELNVNALELDDSALYLCASGKQSSRSPLHFGNGTRLTVT.

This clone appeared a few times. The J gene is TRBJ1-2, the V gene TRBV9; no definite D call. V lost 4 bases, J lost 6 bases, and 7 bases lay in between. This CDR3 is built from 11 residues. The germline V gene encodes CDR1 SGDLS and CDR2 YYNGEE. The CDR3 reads CASSRVDGYTF. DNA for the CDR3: TGTGCCAGCAGCCGGGTTGATGGCTACACCTTC.

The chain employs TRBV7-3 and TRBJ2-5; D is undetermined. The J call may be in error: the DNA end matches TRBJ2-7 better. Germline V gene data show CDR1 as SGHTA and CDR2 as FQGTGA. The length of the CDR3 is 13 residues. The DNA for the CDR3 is TGTGCCAGCAGCTACCTTCCCAACTACGAGCAGTACTTC. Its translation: CASSYLPNYEQYF.

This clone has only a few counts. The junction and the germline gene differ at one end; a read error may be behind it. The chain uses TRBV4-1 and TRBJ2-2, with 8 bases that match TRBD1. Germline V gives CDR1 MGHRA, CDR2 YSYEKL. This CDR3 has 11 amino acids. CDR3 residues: CASGKTGVLFF. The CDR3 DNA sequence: TGCGCCAGCGGAAAGACAGGGGTGCTGTTTTTT.

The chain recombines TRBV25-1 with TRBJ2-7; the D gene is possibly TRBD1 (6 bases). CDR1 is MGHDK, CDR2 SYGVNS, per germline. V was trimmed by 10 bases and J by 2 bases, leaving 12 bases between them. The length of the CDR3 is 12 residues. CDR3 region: CATQGFTYEQYF. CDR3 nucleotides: TGTGCCACCCAGGGGTTTACCTACGAGCAGTACTTC.